This is a list of T cell receptor beta chains from one sample in a study of T-cell reconstitution after alpha-beta-depleted transplantation in children. MiXCR, applied by TCRdb to the PCR reads, yields one record per CDR3 protein. The sample gives 700,000 to 950,000 distinct CDR3 sequences, approximately 15% of which show up once; 5% is in the top ten. The sequencing used PBMCs, mostly from graft donor cells, collected 360 days after TCRalphabeta/CD19-depleted stem cell transplant. Source of these receptors: a male patient aged 5 to 17 who had a stem cell transplant for acute lymphoblastic leukemia, so the T cells may come from the graft donor. Both conserved end residues are part of each CDR3. A D gene is named only where the DNA matches it firmly. Size tells how often a clone was seen (once, few, many) or the class of an expanded clone, and some rows leave it out.

abundance | j_gene | d_gene | v_gene | CDR3nt | CDR3aa
many | TRBJ2-7 | NA | TRBV5-1 | TGCGCCAGCACCGAACAGGGTCAACTCTGGGGGGCTCTCTACGAGCAGTACTTC | CASTEQGQLWGALYEQYF
few | TRBJ1-2 | NA | TRBV15 | TGTGCCACCAGCAGAGACCTGGAGTATGGCTACACCTTC | CATSRDLEYGYTF
once | TRBJ2-7 | NA | TRBV5-1 | TGCGCCAGCAGCTTGATTTCCAGGCCGTCCGAGCAGTACTTC | CASSLISRPSEQYF
few | TRBJ1-5 | NA | TRBV12-3/TRBV12-4 | TGTGCCAGCAGTATTTTCGAGGTGAATCAGCCCCAGCATTTT | CASSIFEVNQPQHF
many | TRBJ2-7 | TRBD2 | TRBV6-5 | TGTGCCAGCAGTTCGGGACTAGCTATTTACGAGCAGTACTTC | CASSSGLAIYEQYF
few | TRBJ2-1 | TRBD2 | TRBV7-3 | TGTGCCAGCAGCTTAAAGGCTAGCGGCTGGGCGGACAATGAGCAGTTCTTC | CASSLKASGWADNEQFF
NA | TRBJ2-2 | TRBD2 | TRBV4-1 | TGCGCCAGCAGCCTCCAAGGCGGGAGCGGGACCGGGGAGCTGTTTTTT | CASSLQGGSGTGELFF
NA | TRBJ1-2 | NA | TRBV7-9 | TGTGCCAGCAGCTTGGCCGACGCGGGTGGCGATGGCTACACCTTC | CASSLADAGGDGYTF
few | TRBJ2-5 | NA | TRBV9 | TGTGCCAGCAGCGAGGCCCCGACCTCCGAGACCCAGTACTTC | CASSEAPTSETQYF
few | TRBJ2-1 | NA | TRBV24-1 | TGTGCCACCAGTGACTATAGGGACCGAAGCTCCTACAATGAGCAGTTCTTC | CATSDYRDRSSYNEQFF
few | TRBJ2-3 | TRBD2 | TRBV15 | TGTGCCACCAGCAGAGAACTCCAGCTAGCGGGAGGGGAGTATTTT | CATSRELQLAGGEYF